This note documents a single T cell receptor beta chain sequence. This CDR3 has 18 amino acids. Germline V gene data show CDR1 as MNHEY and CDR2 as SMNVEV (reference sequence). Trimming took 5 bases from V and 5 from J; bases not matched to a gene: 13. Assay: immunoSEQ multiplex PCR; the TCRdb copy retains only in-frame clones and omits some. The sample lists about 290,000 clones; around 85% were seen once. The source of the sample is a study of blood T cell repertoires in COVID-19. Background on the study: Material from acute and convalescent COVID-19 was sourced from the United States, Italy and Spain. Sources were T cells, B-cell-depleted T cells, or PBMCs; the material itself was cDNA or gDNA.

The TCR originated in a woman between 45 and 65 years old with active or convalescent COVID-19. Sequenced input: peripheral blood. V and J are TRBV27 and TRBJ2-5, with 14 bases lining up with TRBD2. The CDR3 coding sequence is TGTGCCAGCAGTCCCGGGTGGGGACTAGCGGGAGTTTCCGAGACCCAGTACTTC. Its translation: CASSPGWGLAGVSETQYF.